This T cell receptor (beta chain) is from a study of cytomegalovirus exposure and HLA in healthy donors. V was trimmed by 1 base and J by 8 bases, leaving 12 bases between them. The germline V gene encodes CDR1 SGHTA and CDR2 FQGTGA. The length of the CDR3 is 14 residues. A multiplex PCR was run with 60 Vbeta primers and 13 Jbeta primers. The assay was immunoSEQ multiplex PCR, and TCRdb's table has in-frame clones only and misses some. The table shows more than 80,000 clones, with about 64% occurring only once. On this clone itself: The antigen is unknown.

General study points: Among CMV-associated TCR beta chains, most appeared HLA-restricted in a later analysis.

The receptor was isolated from a female donor in good health and CMV-seronegative. The sample consisted of PBMCs. This chain links TRBV7-3 with TRBJ2-4, with D uncertain. CDR3 coding DNA: TGTGCCAGCAGCTTAAATCCGGGTCCGGACATTCAGTACTTC. Encoded protein: CASSLNPGPDIQYF. The full variable domain, with the rest looked up from reference TRBV7-3 and TRBJ2-4, is GAGVSQTPSNKVTEKGKYVELRCDPISGHTALYWYRQSLGQGPEFLIYFQGTGAADDSGLPNDRFFAVRPEGSVSTLKIQRTERGDSAVYLCASSLNPGPDIQYFGAGTRLSVL.